These 20 T cell receptor beta chains share one sample of origin, sequenced in a study of T cell responses to AZD1222 COVID-19 vaccine. Data came from immunoSEQ multiplex PCR; TCRdb stores just in-frame clones and leaves some out. The repertoire holds some 96,000 clones, with about 93% as singletons. Material: peripheral blood, obtained on day 0 of AZD1222 vaccination. These receptor sequences come from an adult in good health.

The J gene is TRBJ2-1, the V gene TRBV19; no firm D call. This CDR3 spans 12 amino acids. Deletions cut 4 bases from V and 9 bases from J, with 10 bases between. The germline CDR1 and CDR2 sequences are LNHDA and SQIVND (reference sequence). CDR3 protein: CASSTPLAEQFF. As DNA, the CDR3 is TGTGCCAGTAGTACTCCTCTGGCTGAGCAGTTCTTC. Full variable domain (missing parts from reference TRBV19 and TRBJ2-1): DGGITQSPKYLFRKEGQNVTLSCEQNLNHDAMYWYRQDPGQGLRLIYYSQIVNDFQKGDIAEGYSVSREKKESFPLTVTSAQKNPTAFYLCASSTPLAEQFFGPGTRLTVL.

The V gene is TRBV28, the J gene TRBJ1-6; tentatively, D is TRBD1 (6 bases). The CDR3 consists of 14 residues. Germline CDR1 and CDR2: MDHEN and SYDVKM. Trimming pared 7 bases from V and 10 bases from J, leaving 17 bases between. The CDR3 DNA reads TGTGCCAGCACCCAGGGGCAGGGAGGATCACCCCTCCACTTT. Translating it yields CASTQGQGGSPLHF.

The V gene is TRBV9, the J gene TRBJ2-2, with 9 bases that match TRBD1. The CDR3 has 16 residues. Per the germline V gene, CDR1 is SGDLS and CDR2 is YYNGEE. V dropped 0 bases and J dropped 4; count of bases not matched to a gene: 4. CDR3 residues: CASSVVGQGGTGELFF. The CDR3 coding sequence is TGTGCCAGCAGCGTAGTGGGACAGGGTGGCACCGGGGAGCTGTTTTTT. Full variable domain (remainder filled in from reference TRBV9 and TRBJ2-2): DSGVTQTPKHLITATGQRVTLRCSPRSGDLSVYWYQQSLDQGLQFLIQYYNGEERAKGNILERFSAQQFPDLHSELNLSSLELGDSALYFCASSVVGQGGTGELFFGEGSRLTVL.

This chain connects TRBV28 to TRBJ2-7; a weak D match, TRBD1 (6 bases). CDR1 and CDR2 (germline): MDHEN, SYDVKM. This CDR3 comprises 14 residues. V dropped 6 bases and J dropped 3 bases, with 15 bases sitting between them. CDR3 DNA sequence: TGTGCCAGCAGGGCTCAGGGGATCAACTACGAGCAGTACTTC. Its translation is CASRAQGINYEQYF.

The chain has TRBV27 and TRBJ1-3, with D hard to call. Germline-derived CDR1 and CDR2 are MNHEY and SMNVEV (reference sequence). V shed 9 bases and J shed 1 base, with 10 bases lying between them. The CDR3 contains 13 residues. CDR3 in amino acids: CASSRFSGNTIYF. CDR3 DNA: TGTGCCAGTAGTCGGTTTTCTGGAAACACCATATATTTT.

CDR3 sequence: CASSYEIYYEQYF. The CDR3 DNA is TGTGCCAGCAGTTACGAGATCTACTACGAGCAGTACTTC. The chain joins TRBV6-6 to TRBJ2-7; D uncertain. V lost 2 bases and J 3 bases, leaving 8 bases between the germline ends. This CDR3 has 13 residues. The germline gives CDR1 MNHNY, CDR2 SVGAGI (reference sequence).

The chain combines TRBV3-1 (or the pseudogene TRBV3-2) with TRBJ2-7; D is possibly TRBD1 (6 bases). V was shortened by 2 bases and J by 4 bases, with 12 bases between the two germline ends. Germline loops: CDR1 LGHDT, CDR2 YNNKEL (reference sequence). The CDR3 has 14 amino acids. CDR3 DNA: TGTGCCAGCAGCCAACCCGGACAGTTATACGAGCAGTACTTC. It codes for CASSQPGQLYEQYF.

J is TRBJ2-1 and V is TRBV12-5; D is unclear. Germline lookup yields CDR1 LGHNT and CDR2 FRNRAP. V lost 0 bases, J lost 4 bases, and 10 bases lay in between. The CDR3 runs 15 residues. The CDR3 region has the DNA TGTGCTAGTGGTTTGGTTTACGGGCCTTACAATGAGCAGTTCTTC. Amino acid sequence: CASGLVYGPYNEQFF.

J is TRBJ1-5 and V is TRBV28; D gene ambiguous. The V and J ends lost 6 bases and 0 bases respectively, with 6 bases between them. This CDR3 is built from 13 residues. Germline CDR1 and CDR2: MDHEN and SYDVKM. Written as DNA, the CDR3 is TGTGCCAGCAGACCCGATAGCAATCAGCCCCAGCATTTT. Its translation is CASRPDSNQPQHF. The full variable domain, in which reference TRBV28 and TRBJ1-5 provide the parts outside the CDR3, is DVKVTQSSRYLVKRTGEKVFLECVQDMDHENMFWYRQDPGLGLRLIYFSYDVKMKEKGDIPEGYSVSREKKERFSLILESASTNQTSMYLCASRPDSNQPQHFGDGTRLSIL.

V and J are TRBV27 and TRBJ1-2; no reliable D call. V lost 3 bases and J lost 8, with 16 bases in between. Germline CDR1 MNHEY, CDR2 SMNVEV (reference sequence). The CDR3 length is 14 residues. CDR3 in DNA: TGTGCCAGCAGTTTTTCGGTAGACCGGTACGGCTACACCTTC. It translates to CASSFSVDRYGYTF.

A note on this clone: The same CDR3 also results from other DNA sequences found in this sample. This chain uses TRBV28 with TRBJ2-5; D call uncertain. Trimming removed 2 bases at V and 5 bases at J, with 3 bases between. CDR1 is MDHEN, CDR2 SYDVKM, per germline. CDR3 size: 11 residues. Here the CDR3 DNA reads TGTGCCAGCAGTTTACGGGAGACCCAGTACTTC. It specifies CASSLRETQYF.

The chain combines TRBV19 with TRBJ2-1, with a weak D call TRBD1 (5 bases). Trimming shortened V by 2 bases and J by 7 bases, and 18 bases separated the two germline ends. CDR1 and CDR2 (germline): LNHDA, SQIVND (reference sequence). CDR3 length equals 16 residues. In nucleotides, the CDR3 is TGTGCCAGTAGTATATTTGGCTTCACTGGGGCAAATGAGCAGTTCTTC. Translating it yields CASSIFGFTGANEQFF.

The J gene is TRBJ2-7, the V gene TRBV6-1, with TRBD2 matching over 8 bases. V lost 0 bases, J lost 4 bases, and 5 bases stayed unmatched. The CDR3 extends over 15 amino acids. Germline CDR1 and CDR2: MNHNS and SASEGT. CDR3 DNA: TGTGCCAGCAGTGAAGCGCAAGCGGGAGTTTACGAGCAGTACTTC. This codes for CASSEAQAGVYEQYF.

The chain uses TRBV11-2 and TRBJ2-1; weak D call: TRBD2 (7 bases). V lost 8 bases, J lost 0 bases, and 23 bases lay in between. Per germline, CDR1 SGHAT and CDR2 FQNNGV. The CDR3 loop spans 18 amino acids. The CDR3 sequence is CASAGQPGGSSSYNEQFF. The CDR3 DNA is TGTGCCAGCGCCGGACAGCCAGGCGGGAGCAGCTCCTACAATGAGCAGTTCTTC.

V gene TRBV28 combines with J gene TRBJ2-1; 8 bases match TRBD2. The CDR3 has 16 residues. Germline V CDR1 and CDR2: MDHEN, SYDVKM. V shed 3 bases, J shed 7 bases, and the junction held 11 bases outside the gene matches. In DNA form, the CDR3 reads TGTGCCAGCAGTTTTTTTCCCGGGAGGGGGGTAAATGAGCAGTTCTTC. Amino acid sequence: CASSFFPGRGVNEQFF.

For this clone: It differs at one base from a far larger clone, so likely a read error. The chain has TRBV2 and TRBJ2-1, with TRBD2 matching 10 bases. Looked up from germline, CDR1 is SNHLY and CDR2 is FYNNEI. The V gene end was trimmed by 6 bases and the J gene end by 2 bases; junction bases not matched to a gene: 4. This CDR3 spans 15 amino acids. The CDR3 loop reads CASSLLAGAYNEQFF. The CDR3 nucleotides read TGTGCCAGCAGCCTTCTAGCGGGAGCCTACAATGAGCAGTTCTTC.

The V and J genes are TRBV7-3 and TRBJ2-1; 8 bases fit TRBD1. Trimming cost V 8 bases and J 4 bases; bases outside gene matches: 4. There are 13 residues in the CDR3. In germline, CDR1 is SGHTA, CDR2 FQGTGA. CDR3 DNA: TGTGCCAGCGCCGGGACAGGATACAATGAGCAGTTCTTC. Amino acid sequence: CASAGTGYNEQFF.

This chain connects TRBV5-1 to TRBJ1-1; a weak D match, TRBD1 (6 bases). Trimming cost V 4 bases and J 1 base, with 17 bases left between them. This CDR3 has 16 residues. Per germline, CDR1 SGHRS and CDR2 YFSETQ. This CDR3 reads CASSHPPGVGNTEAFF. Here the CDR3 DNA reads TGCGCCAGCAGCCACCCACCAGGGGTGGGGAACACTGAAGCTTTCTTT. Together with reference TRBV5-1 and TRBJ1-1, the CDR3 gives the full variable domain: KAGVTQTPRYLIKTRGQQVTLSCSPISGHRSVSWYQQTPGQGLQFLFEYFSETQRNKGNFPGRFSGRQFSNSRSEMNVSTLELGDSALYLCASSHPPGVGNTEAFFGQGTRLTVV.

The table lists this clone with a count of one. V and J are TRBV14 and TRBJ1-2; D is unresolved. This CDR3 spans 16 amino acids. The V and J ends lost 3 bases and 2 bases respectively, with 16 bases between them. Germline CDR1 SGHDN, CDR2 FVKESK. CDR3: CASSHHSRWTNYGYTF. The CDR3 bases are TGTGCCAGCAGCCATCACTCCCGATGGACCAACTATGGCTACACCTTC.

Written as DNA, the CDR3 is TGTGCCAGCAGTTTATCGACGAAGTACGAGCAGTACTTC. Its translation is CASSLSTKYEQYF. The gene calls are TRBV27 and TRBJ2-7; unclear D gene. This CDR3 contains 13 residues. Trimming took off 0 bases at V and 4 bases at J, with 7 bases between the two ends. Germline assignment: CDR1 MNHEY and CDR2 SMNVEV (reference sequence).